This T cell receptor (beta chain) was sequenced for a study of T cell repertoires in cytomegalovirus infection. Across the study: It was the public TCR beta signatures that indicated both CMV infection and matching HLA type.

In TCRdb, the reads were re-called with MiXCR into one record per CDR3 protein. The sample contains around 740,000 distinct CDR3 sequences, 35% to 40% of which appear only once. Whole-study findings and limits: Ex vivo, HLA-C-restricted CMV-specific TCR beta clonotypes prevailed over the rest of the response.

A note on this clonotype: Its specificity is unknown.

Trimming took off 5 bases at V and 2 bases at J, with 13 bases between the two ends. In germline, CDR1 is MGHRA, CDR2 YSYEKL. The CDR3 contains 15 residues. V gene TRBV4-1 combines with J gene TRBJ1-3; no clear D gene. The sample taken for sequencing was PBMCs. The TCR was taken from a human donor in good health (CMV status not recorded). Some clones in this sample may be carry-over from other donors' samples. Here the CDR3 DNA reads TGCGCCAGCAGCGAGCCCGGGTTTGCTGGAAACACCATATATTTT. Translation: CASSEPGFAGNTIYF.